The clone carrying this T cell receptor (beta chain) has more than one count but fewer than ten. The antigen remains undetermined. The data were obtained in a study of T cells after yellow fever vaccination. Study results and caveats: Abundant bulk-population clonotypes could contaminate the FACS-sorted repertoires. Only a minor proportion of clonotypes was detected across both CD4 and CD8 compartments. The booster saw the reappearance of most primary-vaccination clones (about 95% CD4, about 88% CD8).

Generation of TCR cDNA used 5'RACE template switching (which added a universal primer site and UMIs). Via MiXCR, TCRdb re-called the 5' RACE reads, giving one row per CDR3 protein. The table shows 150,000 or so distinct CDR3 sequences, with roughly a tenth occurring only once. Trimming removed 8 bases at V and 10 bases at J, with 17 bases between. Germline CDR1 and CDR2: LNHNV and YYDKDF (reference sequence). The CDR3 is made up of 12 amino acids. The material sequenced was CD8+ T cells sorted from PBMCs, taken 45 days after the yellow fever booster vaccination. V usage is TRBV15 and J usage is TRBJ1-1, with D possibly TRBD1 on 5 matching bases. The receptor was derived from a man in his late teens or twenties who received the YFV17D yellow fever vaccine. The CDR3 DNA sequence: TGTGCCACCGCGACGGGGGAGCTCGCAGCTTTCTTT. Translated, it gives CATATGELAAFF.